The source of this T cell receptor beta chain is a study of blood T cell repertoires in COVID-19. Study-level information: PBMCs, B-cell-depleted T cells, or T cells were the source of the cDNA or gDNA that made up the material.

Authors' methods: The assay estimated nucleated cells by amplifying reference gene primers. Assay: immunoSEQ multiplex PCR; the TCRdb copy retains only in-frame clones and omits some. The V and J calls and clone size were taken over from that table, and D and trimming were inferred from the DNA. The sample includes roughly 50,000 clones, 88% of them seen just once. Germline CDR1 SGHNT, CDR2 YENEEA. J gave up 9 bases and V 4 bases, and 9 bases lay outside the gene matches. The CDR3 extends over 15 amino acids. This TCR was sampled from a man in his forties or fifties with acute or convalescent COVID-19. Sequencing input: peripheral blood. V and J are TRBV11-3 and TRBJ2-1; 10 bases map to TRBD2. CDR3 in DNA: TGTGCCAGCAGCTCCAGCGGGGGGGAGAGGGGTGAGCAGTTCTTC. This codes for CASSSSGGERGEQFF.